Below are 24 T cell receptor beta chains sequenced from a single sample in a study of T cell clusters in autoimmune cytopenias. TRB amplification used approximately 250 ng of peripheral blood genomic DNA. One tube held mixed TRB-A and TRB-B primer pools for touch-down PCR. For each CDR3 protein, TCRdb gives one entry from its re-call of the multiplex PCR reads, without DNA. The table counts approximately 11,000 distinct CDR3 sequences; 20% to 25% lies in the top ten. The same sample was also studied in work on T cell repertoires in aging, cancer and after chemotherapy.

Material for sequencing was peripheral blood. Receptors were obtained from a human donor in good health.

This clonotype is deemed medium-sized by its frequency. The chain uses TRBV19 and TRBJ1-2. The CDR3 totals 13 residues. Germline values: CDR1 LNHDA, CDR2 SQIVND (reference sequence). This CDR3 reads CASSTVANYGYTF.

The chain couples TRBV6-5 to TRBJ1-2; there is no DNA to check the TCRdb D call of TRBD1. Germline CDR1 and CDR2: MNHEY and SVGAGI. The CDR3 runs to 15 residues. The CDR3: CASSKTGTGNYGYTF.

This chain uses TRBV5-1 with TRBJ2-3. This CDR3 contains 13 residues. The germline V gene encodes CDR1 SGHRS and CDR2 YFSETQ. The CDR3 spells CASSIYYTDTQYF. Using reference TRBV5-1 and TRBJ2-3 for the parts outside the CDR3, the full variable domain is KAGVTQTPRYLIKTRGQQVTLSCSPISGHRSVSWYQQTPGQGLQFLFEYFSETQRNKGNFPGRFSGRQFSNSRSEMNVSTLELGDSALYLCASSIYYTDTQYFGPGTRLTVL.

The chain recombines TRBV18 with TRBJ2-7; TCRdb lists TRBD2, though no DNA is available to test this call. This CDR3 region has 13 residues. Germline CDR1 is KGHSH and CDR2 is LQKENI. CDR3 loop: CASSPAGDYEQYF.

The chain combines TRBV5-5 with TRBJ2-4; the TRBD1 assignment by TCRdb is unverifiable without DNA. Germline V gene lookup returns CDR1 SGHKS and CDR2 YYEKEE (reference sequence). The CDR3 extends over 15 amino acids. CDR3 in amino acids: CASSLGPVAKNIQYF.

The chain joins TRBV18 to TRBJ2-7; there is no DNA to check the TCRdb D call of TRBD2. The CDR3 extends over 14 amino acids. CDR1 and CDR2 (germline): KGHSH, LQKENI. CDR3 region: CASSPAGSSYEQYF.

The rearrangement uses TRBV10-1 and TRBJ2-3; TCRdb's D gene call, TRBD2, goes unchecked for lack of DNA. CDR1 WNHNN and CDR2 SYGVQD come from the germline V gene (reference sequence). The CDR3 length is 17 residues. The CDR3 region is CASSESSISGSWDTQYF.

The rearrangement links TRBV12-3 or TRBV12-4 to TRBJ1-1. This CDR3 contains 14 residues. The CDR3 sequence: CASSQRSEATEAFF.

CDR3 sequence reads: CASSLDSPSSYEQYF. This chain links TRBV18 with TRBJ2-7; TCRdb outputs TRBD1, but without DNA this stays unchecked. CDR1 KGHSH and CDR2 LQKENI come from the germline V gene. The CDR3 loop spans 15 amino acids. The full variable domain, its missing parts supplied by reference TRBV18 and TRBJ2-7, is NAGVMQNPRHLVRRRGQEARLRCSPMKGHSHVYWYRQLPEEGLKFMVYLQKENIIDESGMPKERFSAEFPKEGPSILRIQQVVRGDSAAYFCASSLDSPSSYEQYFGPGTRLTVT.

This chain uses TRBV5-1 with TRBJ2-5; TCRdb names TRBD1, which stays unverified in the absence of DNA. Per the germline V gene, CDR1 is SGHRS and CDR2 is YFSETQ. The CDR3 consists of 15 residues. CDR3 sequence: CASSLSGTGQETQYF.

V usage is TRBV6-1 and J usage is TRBJ1-6; the TCRdb D gene call, TRBD1, has no DNA to confirm it. The CDR3 has 14 amino acids. Germline CDR1 MNHNS, CDR2 SASEGT. The CDR3 loop is CAIAGQRGNSPLHF.

This rearrangement joins TRBV7-2 to TRBJ1-3; the TCRdb call, TRBD1, lacks DNA for checking. The CDR3 spans 17 residues. In germline, CDR1 is SGHTA, CDR2 FQGNSA. CDR3 residues: CASSLGRQGPSGNTIYF.

The V and J genes are TRBV27 and TRBJ1-1; lacking DNA, the TRBD1 call made by TCRdb goes unchecked. The CDR3 spans 17 residues. Looked up from germline, CDR1 is MNHEY and CDR2 is SMNVEV (reference sequence). This CDR3 is CASSRMTGGRRNTEAFF.

The V and J genes are TRBV12-3 or TRBV12-4 and TRBJ2-7; TCRdb's D gene call, TRBD1, goes unchecked for lack of DNA. The length of the CDR3 is 13 residues. The CDR3: CASSPTGSYEQYF.

The V gene is TRBV5-6, the J gene TRBJ2-2. The CDR3 totals 15 residues. From germline, CDR1 is SGHDT and CDR2 YYEEEE. This chain's CDR3 is CASSLGPENTGELFF.

The chain is built from TRBV12-3 or TRBV12-4 and TRBJ1-2; as DNA is missing, the TRBD1 call by TCRdb cannot be tested. The CDR3 consists of 15 residues. The CDR3 region is CASSSGTFFPYGYTF.

This chain joins TRBV12-3 or TRBV12-4 and TRBJ2-2; TCRdb returns TRBD2, unconfirmable since there is no DNA. This CDR3 is built from 15 residues. The CDR3: CASSTGGAGTGELFF.

This chain uses TRBV18 with TRBJ1-1. Germline lookup yields CDR1 KGHSH and CDR2 LQKENI. The CDR3 runs to 15 residues. The CDR3 sequence is CASSRLPTMNTEAFF.

This clonotype is called medium-sized based on its frequency. The chain employs TRBV12-3 or TRBV12-4 and TRBJ2-2; the D call from TCRdb, TRBD2, cannot be confirmed without DNA. The CDR3 is 15 amino acids. This chain's CDR3 is CASSLEAGNTGELFF.

The rearrangement uses TRBV6-5 and TRBJ2-7; TCRdb reports TRBD2, a call that lacks DNA to check it against. The CDR3 has 14 amino acids. Per germline, CDR1 MNHEY and CDR2 SVGAGI. The chain's CDR3 is CASSERALGVEQYF.

This chain joins TRBV12-3 or TRBV12-4 and TRBJ1-6; TCRdb's D gene call, TRBD1, goes unchecked for lack of DNA. The CDR3 contains 12 residues. CDR3 protein: CASCTGYSPLHF.

This chain links TRBV20-1 with TRBJ2-3; absent DNA, TCRdb's TRBD2 call cannot be checked. The V gene's germline CDR1 is DFQATT and CDR2 SNEGSKA (reference sequence). This CDR3 has 14 residues. This CDR3 is CSAPPTSNTDTQYF.

This chain uses TRBV19 with TRBJ1-4; TCRdb outputs TRBD1, but without DNA this stays unchecked. Germline V gene lookup returns CDR1 LNHDA and CDR2 SQIVND (reference sequence). The CDR3 is 13 amino acids. This CDR3 reads CASSTRDLRRLFF.

This clonotype is medium-sized (0.01 to 0.1%) by frequency. The genes are TRBV6-2 or TRBV6-3 and TRBJ2-2; TCRdb gives TRBD1 as the D gene, but with no DNA this cannot be confirmed. From germline, CDR1 is MNHEY and CDR2 SVGEGT. This CDR3 spans 16 amino acids. The CDR3 sequence: CASSYRQGLSTGELFF.